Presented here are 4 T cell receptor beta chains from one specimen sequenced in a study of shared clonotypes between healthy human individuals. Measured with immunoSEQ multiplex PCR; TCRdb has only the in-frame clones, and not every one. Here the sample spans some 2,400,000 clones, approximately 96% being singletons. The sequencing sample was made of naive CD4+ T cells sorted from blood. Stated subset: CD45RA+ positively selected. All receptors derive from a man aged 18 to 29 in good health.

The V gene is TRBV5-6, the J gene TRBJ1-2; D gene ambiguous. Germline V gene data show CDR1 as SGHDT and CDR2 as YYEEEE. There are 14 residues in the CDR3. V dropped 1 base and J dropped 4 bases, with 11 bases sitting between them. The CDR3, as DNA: TGTGCCAGCAGCTTGTCAGCCATCCCCTATGGCTACACCTTC. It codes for CASSLSAIPYGYTF.

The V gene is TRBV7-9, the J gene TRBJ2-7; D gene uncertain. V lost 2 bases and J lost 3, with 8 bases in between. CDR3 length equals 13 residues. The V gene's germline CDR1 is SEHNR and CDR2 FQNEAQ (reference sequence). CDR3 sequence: CASSLSLNYEQYF. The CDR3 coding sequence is TGTGCCAGCAGCTTAAGCCTGAACTACGAGCAGTACTTC.

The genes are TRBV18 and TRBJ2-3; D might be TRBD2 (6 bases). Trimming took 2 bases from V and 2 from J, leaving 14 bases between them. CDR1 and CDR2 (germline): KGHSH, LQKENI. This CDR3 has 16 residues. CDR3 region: CASSPTSAGTTDTQYF. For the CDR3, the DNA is TGTGCCAGCTCACCAACATCGGCGGGAACCACAGATACGCAGTATTTT.

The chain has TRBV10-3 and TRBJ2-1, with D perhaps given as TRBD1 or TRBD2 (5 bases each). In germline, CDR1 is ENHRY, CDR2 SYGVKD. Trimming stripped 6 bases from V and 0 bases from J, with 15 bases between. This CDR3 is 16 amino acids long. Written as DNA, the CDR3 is TGTGCCATCAGCATAACCGGGACGAACTCCTACAATGAGCAGTTCTTC. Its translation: CAISITGTNSYNEQFF.